This T cell receptor beta chain originates from a study of blood T cell repertoires in COVID-19. Across the study: The study drew acute and convalescent COVID-19 samples from the United States, Italy and Spain. PBMCs, B-cell-depleted T cells, or T cells were the source of the cDNA or gDNA that made up the material.

The CDR3 runs 16 residues. In the original processing: The authors estimated nucleated cell counts from reference gene primer amplification. Assay: immunoSEQ multiplex PCR; the TCRdb copy retains only in-frame clones and omits some. For V, J and clone size, that table is used; D and trimming come from the DNA. Altogether some 68,000 clones are present, about nine tenths being singletons, with the ten largest covering approximately 4.4%. The chain recombines TRBV21-1 with TRBJ2-5; TRBD1, as called in the table, went unchecked against the DNA. TRBV21-1 is a pseudogene. Sequencing was carried out using peripheral blood. The TCR sequence derives from a man between 45 and 60 years old with active COVID-19. CDR3 in DNA: TGTGCCAGCAGCGCGAACCGGGACAGGGGACAAGAGACCCAGTACTTC. Translation gives CASSANRDRGQETQYF.